This TCR beta chain is from a study of blood T cell repertoires in COVID-19. Study-wide background: Spain, Italy and the United States supplied samples that represented acute and convalescent COVID-19. Nucleic acid was either cDNA or gDNA, and it came from T cells, B-cell-depleted T cells, or PBMCs.

In the original analysis: Amplifying reference gene primers gave estimates of nucleated cell counts. Only in-frame clones appear in the TCRdb table, and some are missing; sequencing was by immunoSEQ multiplex PCR. That table gives V, J and clone size, and the DNA gave D and trimming. The sample lists under 200,000 clones, 88% seen once, with roughly 1.9% in the top ten. The V gene's germline CDR1 is SGHTA and CDR2 FQGTGA. The CDR3 has 13 amino acids. V lost 6 bases, J lost 11 bases, and 12 bases stayed unmatched. This clone was counted only a few times. The genes are TRBV7-3 and TRBJ1-1; TRBD1 aligns across 7 bases. The receptor was isolated from a man in his fifties who had recovered from COVID-19. What was sequenced was peripheral blood. CDR3 amino acids: CASSQPGQLKAFF. The CDR3 DNA sequence: TGTGCCAGCAGTCAACCGGGACAGCTTAAGGCTTTCTTT.